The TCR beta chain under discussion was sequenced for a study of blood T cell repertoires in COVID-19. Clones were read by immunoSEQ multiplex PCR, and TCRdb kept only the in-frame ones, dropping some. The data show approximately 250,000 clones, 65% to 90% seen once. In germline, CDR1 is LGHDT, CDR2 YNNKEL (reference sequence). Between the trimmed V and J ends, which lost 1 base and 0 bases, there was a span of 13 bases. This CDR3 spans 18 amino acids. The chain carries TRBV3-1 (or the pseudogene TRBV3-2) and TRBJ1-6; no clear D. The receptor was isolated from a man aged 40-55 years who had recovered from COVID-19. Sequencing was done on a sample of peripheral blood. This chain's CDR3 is CASSQGSVRSSYNSPLHF. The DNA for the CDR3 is TGTGCCAGCAGCCAAGGCTCAGTCCGGAGCTCCTATAATTCACCCCTCCACTTT.